This TCR beta chain came from a study of blood T cell repertoires in COVID-19. Study-level information: Specimens from acute and convalescent COVID-19 originated in the United States, Italy and Spain. T cells, B-cell-depleted T cells, or PBMCs supplied cDNA or gDNA.

In the authors' workflow: The assay estimated nucleated cells by amplifying reference gene primers. Only in-frame clones appear in the TCRdb table, and some are missing; sequencing was by immunoSEQ multiplex PCR. V, J and clone size derive from that table, while D and trimming were established from the DNA sequence. In the table there are some 670,000 clones, just under 90% of which are singletons. V lost 0 bases, J lost 4 bases, and 13 bases lay in between. The CDR3 covers 16 residues. Germline CDR1 MNHEY, CDR2 SVGAGI. The chain joins TRBV6-5 to TRBJ1-5; possible D gene TRBD1, 6 bases. The TCR was taken from a woman between 18 and 30 years old with acute or convalescent COVID-19. Material: peripheral blood. The DNA of the CDR3 is TGTGCCAGCAGTTACTCGAGACCGGGACAAAATCAGCCCCAGCATTTT. Its translation: CASSYSRPGQNQPQHF.